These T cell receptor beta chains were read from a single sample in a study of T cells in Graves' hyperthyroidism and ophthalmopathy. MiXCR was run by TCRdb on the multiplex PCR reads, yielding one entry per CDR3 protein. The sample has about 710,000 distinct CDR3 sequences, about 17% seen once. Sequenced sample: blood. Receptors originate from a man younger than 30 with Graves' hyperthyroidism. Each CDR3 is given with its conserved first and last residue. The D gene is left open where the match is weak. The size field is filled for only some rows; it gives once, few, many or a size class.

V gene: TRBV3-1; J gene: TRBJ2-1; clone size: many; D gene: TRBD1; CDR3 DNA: TGTGCCAGCAGCCAACAGGGGGCCACAAATGAGCAGTTCTTC; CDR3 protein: CASSQQGATNEQFF
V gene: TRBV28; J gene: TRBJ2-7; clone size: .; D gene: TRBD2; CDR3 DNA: TGTGCCAGCAGTACCAGACTAGCGGGACCCTACGAGCAGTACTTC; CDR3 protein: CASSTRLAGPYEQYF
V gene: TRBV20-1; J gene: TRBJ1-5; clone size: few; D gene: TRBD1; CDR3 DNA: TGCAGTGCTAGAGATAGCGATTGGACAGGGGGCTTGGAGCCCCAGCATTTT; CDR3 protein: CSARDSDWTGGLEPQHF
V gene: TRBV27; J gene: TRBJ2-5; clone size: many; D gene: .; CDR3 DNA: TGTGCCAGCAGCCCACTTGGGGGGCACCAAGAGACCCAGTACTTC; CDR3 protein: CASSPLGGHQETQYF
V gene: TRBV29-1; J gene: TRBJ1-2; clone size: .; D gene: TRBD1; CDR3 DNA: TGCAGCGTCGGGACAGTCTATGGCTACACCTTC; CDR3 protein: CSVGTVYGYTF
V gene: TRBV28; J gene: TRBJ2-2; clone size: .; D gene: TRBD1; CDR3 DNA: TGTGCCAGCAGTAGAAGGACAGGGAACACCGGGGAGCTGTTTTTT; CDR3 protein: CASSRRTGNTGELFF
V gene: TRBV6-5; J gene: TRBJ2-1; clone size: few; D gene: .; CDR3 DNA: TGTGCCAGCAGTTACCTTGGACGTCACAATGAGCAGTTCTTC; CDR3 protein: CASSYLGRHNEQFF
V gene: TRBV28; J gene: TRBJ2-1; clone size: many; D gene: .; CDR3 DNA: TGTGCCAGCAGCCCGGGCCCGCAATCCTACAATGAGCAGTTCTTC; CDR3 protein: CASSPGPQSYNEQFF
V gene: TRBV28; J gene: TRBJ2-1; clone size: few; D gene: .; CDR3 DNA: TGTGCCAGCAGCCCGGGACACTTCTACAATGAGCAGTTCTTC; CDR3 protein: CASSPGHFYNEQFF
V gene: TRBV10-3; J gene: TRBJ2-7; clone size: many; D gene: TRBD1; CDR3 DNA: TGTGCCATCAGCCCGGGACAGGGAATCTACGAGCAGTACTTC; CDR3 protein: CAISPGQGIYEQYF
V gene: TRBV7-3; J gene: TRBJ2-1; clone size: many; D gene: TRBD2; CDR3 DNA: TGTGCCAGCAGTTTACTAGCGGGAGACAATGAGCAGTTCTTC; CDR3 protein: CASSLLAGDNEQFF
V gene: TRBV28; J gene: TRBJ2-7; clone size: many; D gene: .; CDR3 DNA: TGTGCCAGCAGTTTGCAGGGCTTTTCCTACGAGCAGTACTTC; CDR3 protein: CASSLQGFSYEQYF
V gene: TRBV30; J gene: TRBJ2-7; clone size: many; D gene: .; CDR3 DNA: TGTGCCTGGAGTGCTGGGGAGCCTCGTTTTTACTACGAGCAGTACTTC; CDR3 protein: CAWSAGEPRFYYEQYF
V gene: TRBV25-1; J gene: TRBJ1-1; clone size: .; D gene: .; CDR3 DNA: TGTGCCAGCAGTGAAACGGCAGGCGGGAGTGCGGCTTTCTTT; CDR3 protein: CASSETAGGSAAFF
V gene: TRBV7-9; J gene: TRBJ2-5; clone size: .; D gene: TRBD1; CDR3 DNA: TGTGCCAGCAGCTTAGGGGACAGGGAAGAAGAGACCCAGTACTTC; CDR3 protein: CASSLGDREEETQYF
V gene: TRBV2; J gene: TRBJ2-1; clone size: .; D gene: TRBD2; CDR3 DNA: TGTGCCAGCAGGGAAGGACTAGCGGGCCACAATGAGCAGTTCTTC; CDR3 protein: CASREGLAGHNEQFF
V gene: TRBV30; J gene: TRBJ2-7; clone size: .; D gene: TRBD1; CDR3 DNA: TGTGCCTGGGGCCGGGACAGTCCCTACGAGCAGTACTTC; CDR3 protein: CAWGRDSPYEQYF
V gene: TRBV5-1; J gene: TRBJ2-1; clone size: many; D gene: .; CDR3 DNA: TGCGCCAGCACTCGTGTAAGGGACCATGAGCAGTTCTTC; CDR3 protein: CASTRVRDHEQFF
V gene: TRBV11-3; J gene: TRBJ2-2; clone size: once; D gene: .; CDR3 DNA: TGTGCCAGCAGCTTAGAGGGGCACGGGGAGCTGTTTTTT; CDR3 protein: CASSLEGHGELFF
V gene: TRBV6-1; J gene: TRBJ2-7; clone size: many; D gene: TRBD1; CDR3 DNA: TGTGCCATCAACTCAACAGGGGATCCCGACGAGCAGTACTTC; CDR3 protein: CAINSTGDPDEQYF
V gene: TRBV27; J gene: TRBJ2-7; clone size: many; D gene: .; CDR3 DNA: TGTGCCAGCAGTCTCCTTGGCGGAGATTACGAGCAGTACTTC; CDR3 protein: CASSLLGGDYEQYF
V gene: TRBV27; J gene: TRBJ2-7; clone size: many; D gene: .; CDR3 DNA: TGTGCCAGCGGTACAGGGTATAGCTACGAGCAGTACTTC; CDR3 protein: CASGTGYSYEQYF
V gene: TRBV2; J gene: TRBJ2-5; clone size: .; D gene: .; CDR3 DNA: TGTGCCAGCAGTGATTGGGGAGAGACCCAGTACTTC; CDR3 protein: CASSDWGETQYF
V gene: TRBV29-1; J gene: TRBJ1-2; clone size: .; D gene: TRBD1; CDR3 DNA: TGCAGCGTCCCCGGGACAGGGGGCCTAAACTATGGCTACACCTTC; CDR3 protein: CSVPGTGGLNYGYTF
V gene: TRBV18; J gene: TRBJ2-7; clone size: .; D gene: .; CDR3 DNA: TGTGCCAGCTCAAAGCTAGCGAATTCCTACGAGCAGTACTTC; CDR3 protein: CASSKLANSYEQYF
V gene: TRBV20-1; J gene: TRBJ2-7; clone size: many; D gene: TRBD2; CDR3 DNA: TGCAGTGCTAGGGTATTGACTAGCGGGCTAAGGTACGAGCAGTACTTC; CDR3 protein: CSARVLTSGLRYEQYF
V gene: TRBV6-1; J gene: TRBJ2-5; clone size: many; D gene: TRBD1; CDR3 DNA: TGTGCCAGCAGGACGACAGGGGGTCAAGAGACCCAGTACTTC; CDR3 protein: CASRTTGGQETQYF
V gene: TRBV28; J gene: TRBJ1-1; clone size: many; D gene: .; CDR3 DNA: TGTGCCAGCAGTTTGGGCCCGGCGGGAAGCACTGAAGCTTTCTTT; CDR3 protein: CASSLGPAGSTEAFF
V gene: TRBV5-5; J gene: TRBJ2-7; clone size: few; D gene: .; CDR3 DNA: TGTGCCAGCAGCTTGGCCCATGGCCCGTACGAGCAGTACTTC; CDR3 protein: CASSLAHGPYEQYF
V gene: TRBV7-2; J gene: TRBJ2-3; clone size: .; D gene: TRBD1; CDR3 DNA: TGTGCCAGCAGGGACCGGGACAGGGACACAGATACGCAGTATTTT; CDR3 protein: CASRDRDRDTDTQYF
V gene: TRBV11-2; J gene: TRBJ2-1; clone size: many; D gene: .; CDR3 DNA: TGTGCCAGCAGCATTGTCCGGACCCGTGAGCAGTTCTTC; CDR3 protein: CASSIVRTREQFF
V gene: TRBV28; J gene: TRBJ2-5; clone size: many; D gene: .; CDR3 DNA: TGTGCCAGCAGTTTATTCCGGGACTTACGGGGGGAGACCCAGTACTTC; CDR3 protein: CASSLFRDLRGETQYF
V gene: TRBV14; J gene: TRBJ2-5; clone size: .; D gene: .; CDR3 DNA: TGTGCCAGCAGCCCTTTGACCCAGTACTTC; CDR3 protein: CASSPLTQYF
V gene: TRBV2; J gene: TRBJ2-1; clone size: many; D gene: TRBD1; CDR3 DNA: TGTGCCAGCAGTTCCGGGACCCAGGGGGCCAGGAATGAGCAGTTCTTC; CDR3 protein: CASSSGTQGARNEQFF
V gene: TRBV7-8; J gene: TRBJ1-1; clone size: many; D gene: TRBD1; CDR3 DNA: TGTGCCAGCAGCAGACAGGGGAGGGCTGAAGCTTTCTTT; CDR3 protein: CASSRQGRAEAFF
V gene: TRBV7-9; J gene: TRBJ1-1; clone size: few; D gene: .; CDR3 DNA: TGTGCCAGCAGCGATAGGGGGAGTAGGAACACTGAAGCTTTCTTT; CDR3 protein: CASSDRGSRNTEAFF
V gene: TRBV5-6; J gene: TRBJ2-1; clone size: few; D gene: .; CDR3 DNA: TGTGCCAGCAGCTTGATGCGCGAACGGGAAACCTACAATGAGCAGTTCTTC; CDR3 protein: CASSLMRERETYNEQFF
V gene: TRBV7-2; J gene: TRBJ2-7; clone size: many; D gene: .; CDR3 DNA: TGTGCCAGCAGCTCGGACGTTAGCTACGAGCAGTACTTC; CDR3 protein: CASSSDVSYEQYF
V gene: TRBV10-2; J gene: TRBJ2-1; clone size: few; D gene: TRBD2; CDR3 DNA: TGCGCCACCAATCCTAGCGGCAACTCCTACAATGAGCAGTTCTTC; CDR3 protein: CATNPSGNSYNEQFF
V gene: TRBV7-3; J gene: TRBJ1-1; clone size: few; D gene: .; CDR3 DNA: TGTGCCAGCAGTAGTGGAAGGTCCGTCACTGAAGCTTTCTTT; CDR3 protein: CASSSGRSVTEAFF
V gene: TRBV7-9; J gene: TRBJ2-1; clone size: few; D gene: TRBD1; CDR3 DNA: TGTGCCAGCAGCTTAGTATCCAGTGGACAGGGCTCCTACAATGAGCAGTTCTTC; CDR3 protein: CASSLVSSGQGSYNEQFF
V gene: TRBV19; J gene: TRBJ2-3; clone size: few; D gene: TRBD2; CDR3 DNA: TGTGCCAGTAGTGGCAGACTGACTTTAGCGGGAGAAGATACGCAGTATTTT; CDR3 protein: CASSGRLTLAGEDTQYF